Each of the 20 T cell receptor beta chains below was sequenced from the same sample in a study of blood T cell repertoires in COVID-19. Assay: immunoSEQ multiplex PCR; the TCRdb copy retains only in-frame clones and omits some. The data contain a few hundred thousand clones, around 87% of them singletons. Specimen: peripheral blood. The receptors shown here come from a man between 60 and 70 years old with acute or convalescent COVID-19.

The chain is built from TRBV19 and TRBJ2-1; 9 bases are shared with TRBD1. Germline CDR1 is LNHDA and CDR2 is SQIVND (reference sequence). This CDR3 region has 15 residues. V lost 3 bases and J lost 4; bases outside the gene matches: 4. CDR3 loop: CASSIRGQGYNEQFF. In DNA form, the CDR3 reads TGTGCCAGTAGTATTCGGGGACAGGGATACAATGAGCAGTTCTTC.

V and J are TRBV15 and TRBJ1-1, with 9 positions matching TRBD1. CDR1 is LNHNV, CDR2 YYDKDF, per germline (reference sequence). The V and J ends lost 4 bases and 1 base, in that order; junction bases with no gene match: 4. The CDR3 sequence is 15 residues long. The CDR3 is CATSNPGQGNTEAFF. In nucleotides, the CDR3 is TGTGCCACCAGCAATCCGGGACAGGGGAACACTGAAGCTTTCTTT.

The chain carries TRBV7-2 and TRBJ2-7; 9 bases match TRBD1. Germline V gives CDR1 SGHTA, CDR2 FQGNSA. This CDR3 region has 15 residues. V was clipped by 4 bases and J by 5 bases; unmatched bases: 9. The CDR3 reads CASSSTGQGRNEQYF. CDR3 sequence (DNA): TGTGCCAGCAGCTCCACCGGACAGGGGAGGAACGAGCAGTACTTC.

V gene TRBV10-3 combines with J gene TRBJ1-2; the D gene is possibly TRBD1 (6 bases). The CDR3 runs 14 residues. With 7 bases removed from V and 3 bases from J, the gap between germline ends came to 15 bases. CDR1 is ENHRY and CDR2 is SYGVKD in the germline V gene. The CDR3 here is CAITSDGGDYGYTF. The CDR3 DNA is TGTGCCATCACCTCGGATGGGGGCGACTATGGCTACACCTTC.

This CDR3 is CASSATGTGSYEQYF. CDR3 sequence (DNA): TGCGCCAGCAGCGCTACCGGGACAGGGTCCTACGAGCAGTACTTC. The chain employs TRBV5-1 and TRBJ2-7; 9 bases agree with TRBD1. V shed 4 bases, J shed 1 base, and the junction held 6 bases outside the gene matches. Germline V gene data show CDR1 as SGHRS and CDR2 as YFSETQ. The CDR3 is 15 amino acids.

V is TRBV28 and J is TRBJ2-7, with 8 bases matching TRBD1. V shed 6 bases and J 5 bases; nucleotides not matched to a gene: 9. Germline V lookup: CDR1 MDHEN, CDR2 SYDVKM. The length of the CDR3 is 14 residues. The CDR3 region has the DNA TGTGCCAGCAGCCCTTTGGGACAGGTCCACGAGCAGTACTTC. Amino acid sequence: CASSPLGQVHEQYF.

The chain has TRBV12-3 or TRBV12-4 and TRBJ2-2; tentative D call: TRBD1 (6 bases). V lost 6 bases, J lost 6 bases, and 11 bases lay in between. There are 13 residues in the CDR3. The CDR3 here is CASRQGWAGELFF. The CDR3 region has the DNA TGTGCCAGCAGACAGGGTTGGGCCGGGGAGCTGTTTTTT.

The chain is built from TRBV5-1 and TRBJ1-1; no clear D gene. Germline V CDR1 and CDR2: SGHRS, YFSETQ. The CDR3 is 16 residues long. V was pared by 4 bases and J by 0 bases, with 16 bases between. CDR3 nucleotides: TGCGCCAGCAGCCAAGACGGAGGACTTATGAACACTGAAGCTTTCTTT. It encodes CASSQDGGLMNTEAFF.

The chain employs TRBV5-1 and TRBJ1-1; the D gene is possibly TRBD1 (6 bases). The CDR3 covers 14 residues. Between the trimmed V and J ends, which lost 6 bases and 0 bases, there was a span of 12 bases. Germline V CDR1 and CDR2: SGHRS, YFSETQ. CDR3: CASNRDTLNTEAFF. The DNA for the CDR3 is TGCGCCAGCAACCGGGACACCTTGAACACTGAAGCTTTCTTT. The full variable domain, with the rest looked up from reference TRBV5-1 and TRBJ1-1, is KAGVTQTPRYLIKTRGQQVTLSCSPISGHRSVSWYQQTPGQGLQFLFEYFSETQRNKGNFPGRFSGRQFSNSRSEMNVSTLELGDSALYLCASNRDTLNTEAFFGQGTRLTVV.

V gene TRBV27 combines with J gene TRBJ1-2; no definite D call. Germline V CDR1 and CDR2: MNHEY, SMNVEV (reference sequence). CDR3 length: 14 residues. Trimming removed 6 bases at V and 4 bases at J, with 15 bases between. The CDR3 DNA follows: TGTGCCAGCAGCGACCCTAATCGGAGCTATGGCTACACCTTC. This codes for CASSDPNRSYGYTF.

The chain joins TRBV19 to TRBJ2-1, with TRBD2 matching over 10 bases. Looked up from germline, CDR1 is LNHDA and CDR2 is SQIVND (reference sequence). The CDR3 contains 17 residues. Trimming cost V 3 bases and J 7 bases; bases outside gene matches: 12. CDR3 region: CASSIPRSGGAVNEQFF. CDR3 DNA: TGTGCCAGTAGTATCCCCCGAAGCGGGGGGGCCGTGAATGAGCAGTTCTTC.

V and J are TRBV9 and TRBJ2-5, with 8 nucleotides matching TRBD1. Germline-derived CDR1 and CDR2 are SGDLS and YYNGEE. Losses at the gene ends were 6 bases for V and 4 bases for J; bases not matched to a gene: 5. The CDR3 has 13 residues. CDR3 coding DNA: TGTGCCAGCACCGCGGGACAGGTAGAGACCCAGTACTTC. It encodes CASTAGQVETQYF.

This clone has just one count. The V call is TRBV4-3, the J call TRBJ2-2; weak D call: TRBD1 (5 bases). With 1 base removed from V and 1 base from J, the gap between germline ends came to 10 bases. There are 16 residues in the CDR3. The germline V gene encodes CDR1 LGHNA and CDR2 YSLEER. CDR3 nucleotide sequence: TGCGCCAGCAGCCAAGTTAGGACACAGAACACCGGGGAGCTGTTTTTT. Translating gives CASSQVRTQNTGELFF.

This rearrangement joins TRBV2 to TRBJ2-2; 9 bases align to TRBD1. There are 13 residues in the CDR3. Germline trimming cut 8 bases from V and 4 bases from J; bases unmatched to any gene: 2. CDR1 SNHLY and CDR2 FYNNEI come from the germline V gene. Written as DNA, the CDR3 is TGTGCCAGCTGGGACAGGGCCACCGGGGAGCTGTTTTTT. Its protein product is CASWDRATGELFF. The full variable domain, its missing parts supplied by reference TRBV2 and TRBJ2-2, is EPEVTQTPSHQVTQMGQEVILRCVPISNHLYFYWYRQILGQKVEFLVSFYNNEISEKSEIFDDQFSVERPDGSNFTLKIRSTKLEDSAMYFCASWDRATGELFFGEGSRLTVL.

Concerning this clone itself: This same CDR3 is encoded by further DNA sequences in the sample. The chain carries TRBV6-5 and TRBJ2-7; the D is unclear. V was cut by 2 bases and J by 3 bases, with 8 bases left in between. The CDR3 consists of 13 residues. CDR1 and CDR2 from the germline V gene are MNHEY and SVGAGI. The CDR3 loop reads CASSYGAVYEQYF. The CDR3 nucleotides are TGTGCCAGCAGTTACGGCGCGGTCTACGAGCAGTACTTC.

DNA of the CDR3: TGCGCCAGCAGCAGGACAGGCGCGTCGTCTGGAAACACCATATATTTT. Its protein is CASSRTGASSGNTIYF. The V call is TRBV5-1, the J call TRBJ1-3; 7 nucleotides line up with TRBD1. With V trimmed by 4 bases and J by 1 base, 8 bases remained unmatched. The CDR3 contains 16 residues. Per germline, CDR1 SGHRS and CDR2 YFSETQ.

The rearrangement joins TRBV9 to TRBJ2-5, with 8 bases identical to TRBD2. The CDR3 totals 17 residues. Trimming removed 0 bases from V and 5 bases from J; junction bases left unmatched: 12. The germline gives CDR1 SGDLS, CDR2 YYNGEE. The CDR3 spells CASSVDGPGGARETQYF. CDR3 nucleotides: TGTGCCAGCAGCGTAGATGGACCCGGGGGGGCCCGGGAGACCCAGTACTTC.

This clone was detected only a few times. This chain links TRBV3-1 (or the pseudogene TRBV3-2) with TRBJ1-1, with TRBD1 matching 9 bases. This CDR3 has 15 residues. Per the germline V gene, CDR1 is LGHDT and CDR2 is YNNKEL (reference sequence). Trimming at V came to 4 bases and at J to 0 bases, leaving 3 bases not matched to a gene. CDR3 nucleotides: TGTGCCAGCAGCCCGAACAGGGGGCTGAACACTGAAGCTTTCTTT. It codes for CASSPNRGLNTEAFF.

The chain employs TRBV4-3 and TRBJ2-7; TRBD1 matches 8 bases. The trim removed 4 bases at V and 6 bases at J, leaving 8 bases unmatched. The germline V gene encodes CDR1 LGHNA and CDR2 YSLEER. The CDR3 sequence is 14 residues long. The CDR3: CASSRLTGEREQYF. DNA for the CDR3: TGCGCCAGCAGCCGCTTGACAGGGGAGCGCGAGCAGTACTTC.

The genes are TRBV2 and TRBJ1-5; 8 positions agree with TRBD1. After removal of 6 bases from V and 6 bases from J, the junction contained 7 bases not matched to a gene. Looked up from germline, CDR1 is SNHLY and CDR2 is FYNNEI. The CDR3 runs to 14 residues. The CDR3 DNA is TGTGCCAGCAGACGAGACAGGGGATCTCAGCCCCAGCATTTT. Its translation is CASRRDRGSQPQHF.